This is a list of T cell receptor beta chains from one sample in a study of T-cell reconstitution after alpha-beta-depleted transplantation in children. TCRdb independently ran MiXCR on the PCR reads; one entry per CDR3 protein. The sample lists 65,000 to 85,000 distinct CDR3 sequences; about a tenth were seen once. The input for sequencing was PBMCs, taken before TCRalphabeta/CD19-depleted stem cell transplant. These receptors were taken from a boy aged 5-17 years with acute myeloid leukemia, due to receive a stem cell transplant. Each CDR3 is given with its conserved first and last residue. The order of the fields is D gene, J gene, clone size, V gene, CDR3 protein, CDR3 DNA. D genes are given only for firm matches. Rows may omit the clone size; those that give it use once, few, many or a size class.

-,TRBJ1-1,many,TRBV25-1,CASGEGFAGTEAFF,TGTGCCAGCGGGGAGGGGTTTGCAGGCACTGAAGCTTTCTTT
-,TRBJ1-6,many,TRBV4-2,CASSREVLQGLALHF,TGTGCCAGCAGCCGAGAGGTCCTCCAGGGGCTCGCCCTCCACTTT
TRBD1,TRBJ1-6,many,TRBV7-2,CASSRQGWPPLHF,TGTGCCAGCAGCCGACAGGGCTGGCCACCCCTCCACTTT
TRBD1,TRBJ1-2,few,TRBV19,CASSPDGGGGYTF,TGTGCCAGTAGCCCCGACGGAGGGGGCGGCTACACCTTC
-,TRBJ1-3,many,TRBV13,CASSLTVGGGTSGNTIYF,TGTGCCAGCAGCCTCACCGTGGGAGGGGGGACCTCTGGAAACACCATATATTTT
-,TRBJ2-5,many,TRBV11-2,CASSFSGGGTQYF,TGTGCCAGCAGTTTTAGCGGAGGCGGGACCCAGTACTTC
TRBD2,TRBJ2-4,many,TRBV7-3,CASSLSGREHIQYF,TGTGCCAGCAGCCTTAGCGGGAGGGAACACATTCAGTACTTC
-,TRBJ2-7,many,TRBV3-1,CASSQDLSAGPSSYEQYF,TGTGCCAGCAGCCAAGATCTCTCCGCGGGACCGAGCTCCTACGAGCAGTACTTC
-,TRBJ2-1,many,TRBV20-1,CSLEGRGGNEQFF,TGCAGTCTCGAGGGACGGGGAGGTAATGAGCAGTTCTTC
-,TRBJ1-1,many,TRBV28,CASKDTEAFF,TGTGCCAGCAAGGACACTGAAGCTTTCTTT
TRBD1,TRBJ2-4,many,TRBV5-6,CASSRGTGLDGSKNIQYF,TGTGCCAGCAGCAGAGGGACAGGGCTAGACGGGTCCAAAAACATTCAGTACTTC
-,TRBJ2-3,many,TRBV12-3/TRBV12-4,CASRDTDTQYF,TGTGCCAGCAGAGACACAGATACGCAGTATTTT
-,TRBJ1-5,many,TRBV4-1,CASSQTLSQAVFLEPQHF,TGCGCCAGCAGCCAGACGTTGAGTCAGGCGGTCTTTTTGGAGCCCCAGCATTTT
TRBD1,TRBJ2-7,many,TRBV29-1,CSVYRGTYEQYF,TGCAGCGTCTACAGGGGGACCTACGAGCAGTACTTC
TRBD2,TRBJ2-3,few,TRBV11-1,CASSSMGLAGARFHTQYF,TGTGCCAGCAGCTCGATGGGACTAGCGGGGGCCCGGTTCCATACGCAGTATTTT
-,TRBJ1-2,many,TRBV4-2,CASSQDTGAGVGYGYTF,TGTGCCAGCAGCCAAGACACCGGTGCGGGGGTCGGCTATGGCTACACCTTC
-,TRBJ2-1,many,TRBV19,CASRQTSKSYNEQFF,TGTGCCAGTAGGCAGACTAGTAAGTCCTACAATGAGCAGTTCTTC
TRBD2,TRBJ2-5,many,TRBV5-1,CASSAVKRGGGETQYF,TGCGCCAGCAGCGCCGTCAAGCGGGGTGGAGGAGAGACCCAGTACTTC
TRBD2,TRBJ2-1,many,TRBV27,CASSRTRLAGYNEQFF,TGTGCCAGCAGTAGGACCCGACTAGCGGGATACAATGAGCAGTTCTTC
-,TRBJ2-2,-,TRBV20-1,CSARSANTGELFF,TGCAGTGCTAGATCCGCGAACACCGGGGAGCTGTTTTTT
-,TRBJ2-5,many,TRBV7-6,CASSLGPRGRETQYF,TGTGCCAGCAGCTTAGGGCCCAGGGGAAGGGAGACCCAGTACTTC
-,TRBJ1-5,many,TRBV20-1,CSAREGARPQHF,TGCAGTGCTAGAGAAGGGGCTCGGCCCCAGCATTTT
-,TRBJ1-5,few,TRBV7-2,CASSLVQLGQPQHF,TGTGCCAGCAGCTTAGTTCAGTTGGGGCAGCCCCAGCATTTT
-,TRBJ2-2,many,TRBV6-5,CASSHPGQTTTGELFF,TGTGCCAGCAGCCACCCCGGACAGACAACCACCGGGGAGCTGTTTTTT
TRBD2,TRBJ2-7,-,TRBV20-1,CSATSGRAIGIYEQYF,TGCAGTGCTACTAGCGGGAGGGCCATCGGGATCTACGAGCAGTACTTC
TRBD1,TRBJ1-2,-,TRBV12-3/TRBV12-4,CASSFGRGLTAGGVYGYTF,TGTGCCAGCAGTTTCGGCAGGGGGCTGACGGCCGGTGGTGTCTATGGCTACACCTTC
-,TRBJ2-2,many,TRBV5-5,CASSAPNTGELFF,TGTGCCAGCAGCGCCCCAAACACCGGGGAGCTGTTTTTT
TRBD1,TRBJ2-2,many,TRBV7-8,CASSKRTGTNTGELFF,TGTGCCAGCAGCAAACGGACAGGGACGAACACCGGGGAGCTGTTTTTT
-,TRBJ1-1,many,TRBV6-5,CASSYSRANMNTEAFF,TGTGCCAGCAGTTACTCGCGGGCTAACATGAACACTGAAGCTTTCTTT
-,TRBJ2-1,many,TRBV7-8,CASSPARERNEQFF,TGTGCCAGCAGCCCCGCCAGGGAGCGCAATGAGCAGTTCTTC
TRBD2,TRBJ2-5,many,TRBV4-3,CASSQDAGEQETQYF,TGCGCCAGCAGCCAAGACGCGGGAGAACAAGAGACCCAGTACTTC
TRBD1,TRBJ1-2,many,TRBV4-1,CASSEIQGAKYGYTF,TGCGCCAGCAGCGAGATACAGGGGGCGAAGTATGGCTACACCTTC
-,TRBJ1-5,many,TRBV20-1,CSAGPRVAGNQPQHF,TGCAGTGCTGGACCCCGGGTCGCGGGCAATCAGCCCCAGCATTTT
-,TRBJ1-2,many,TRBV15,CASAGGLGYGYTF,TGTGCCAGCGCCGGGGGGCTTGGCTATGGCTACACCTTC
TRBD1,TRBJ1-5,many,TRBV3-1,CASSQGGGQGHQPQHF,TGTGCCAGCAGCCAAGGGGGGGGACAGGGTCATCAGCCCCAGCATTTT
-,TRBJ2-1,many,TRBV20-1,CSAPPLGGSSYNEQFF,TGCAGTGCCCCCCCCCTTGGGGGGAGCTCCTACAATGAGCAGTTCTTC
TRBD2,TRBJ2-5,many,TRBV7-9,CAIPSGGMETQYF,TGTGCCATCCCATCGGGGGGGATGGAGACCCAGTACTTC
-,TRBJ1-1,many,TRBV27,CASSWSRVIPSMNTEAFF,TGTGCCAGCAGTTGGTCCAGGGTAATCCCGTCGATGAACACTGAAGCTTTCTTT
-,TRBJ2-3,many,TRBV20-1,CSAREAGQRLDTQYF,TGCAGTGCTAGAGAAGCCGGACAGCGACTCGATACGCAGTATTTT
-,TRBJ2-3,many,TRBV27,CASSLAGLPTDTQYF,TGTGCCAGCAGTTTGGCGGGACTCCCCACAGATACGCAGTATTTT
-,TRBJ1-3,many,TRBV11-2,CASSLRGRAGNTIYF,TGTGCCAGCAGCTTGCGGGGTCGGGCTGGAAACACCATATATTTT
-,TRBJ1-2,many,TRBV20-1,CSASGYGELRGYTF,TGCAGTGCTAGCGGTTACGGGGAGCTTCGGGGCTACACCTTC
TRBD1,TRBJ1-5,few,TRBV28,CASGDRSNQPQHF,TGTGCCAGTGGGGACAGGAGCAATCAGCCCCAGCATTTT
-,TRBJ1-6,many,TRBV5-1,CASSLGGDNSPLHF,TGCGCCAGCAGCTTGGGGGGCGATAATTCACCCCTCCACTTT
TRBD1,TRBJ2-1,many,TRBV28,CASSPTTGIPLNEQFF,TGTGCCAGCAGTCCCACGACAGGGATTCCCCTCAATGAGCAGTTCTTC
-,TRBJ1-1,many,TRBV6-5,CASSYSFGWVNTEAFF,TGTGCCAGCAGTTACTCGTTCGGGTGGGTGAACACTGAAGCTTTCTTT
-,TRBJ2-2,many,TRBV7-3,CASSPLKTGELFF,TGTGCCAGCAGCCCCCTAAAGACCGGGGAGCTGTTTTTT
-,TRBJ2-3,many,TRBV7-8,CATHENTDTQYF,TGTGCCACCCATGAGAACACAGATACGCAGTATTTT
-,TRBJ1-6,-,TRBV15,CATSVDASPLHF,TGTGCCACCAGCGTCGATGCATCACCCCTCCACTTT